The sequence of this T cell receptor (beta chain) was determined in a study of T cell repertoires in cytomegalovirus infection. Study-level information: Public signatures in TCR beta pointed to CMV infection and matching HLA type.

Trimming took off 3 bases at V and 5 bases at J, with 13 bases between the two ends. Germline V gene data show CDR1 as MDHEN and CDR2 as SYDVKM. The CDR3 totals 14 residues. One entry per CDR3 protein results from TCRdb running MiXCR on the reads. Of roughly 180,000 distinct CDR3 sequences in the sample, about 22% were seen once. The table lists this clonotype with a few counts. The antigen is unknown. The sequence was collected from a human donor in good health (CMV status not recorded). Some clones in this sample may be carry-over from other donors' samples. Specimen: CD8+ T cells from cultured PBMCs, collected from culture after CMV antigen stimulation. V and J are TRBV28 and TRBJ1-1, with D hard to call. Here the CDR3 reads CASSFFLTGTEAFF. The CDR3 DNA reads TGTGCCAGCAGTTTTTTCCTCACTGGGACTGAAGCTTTCTTT.